The sequence of this T cell receptor beta chain was determined in a study of molecular identifiers for immune sequencing clone quantification. The CDR3 extends over 14 amino acids. V was cut by 4 bases and J by 0 bases, with 10 bases left in between. The germline V gene has CDR1 LNHNV and CDR2 YYDKDF (reference sequence). Using its own MiXCR run on the PCR reads, TCRdb lists one record per CDR3 protein. There are over 600,000 distinct CDR3 sequences in the sample; less than 20% occur only once, and 0.85% lies in the top ten. This clonotype originated in a human donor in good health. Some libraries in this study had Jurkat cell RNA spiked in. The rearrangement links TRBV15 to TRBJ2-7; possibly TRBD1 for D (6 bases). Material: naive CD8+ T cells from blood, with Jurkat cell RNA spiked in. Subset reported: FACS-sorted CD8+CD4-CCR7+CD45RA+ naive T cells. The DNA for the CDR3 is TGTGCCACCAGCAAAACAGGGACCTCCTACGAGCAGTACTTC. Translation: CATSKTGTSYEQYF.